The 12 T cell receptor beta chains below come from one sample, sequenced in a study of blood T cell repertoires in COVID-19. Generated by immunoSEQ multiplex PCR, the TCRdb table keeps only in-frame clones and is missing some. The sample contains roughly 190,000 clones, about 86% of which appear only once. The specimen sequenced was peripheral blood. The source is a man younger than 40 with active or convalescent COVID-19.

This clone was detected only a few times. The rearrangement joins TRBV28 to TRBJ1-2; 9 nucleotides agree with TRBD1. J lost 6 bases, V lost 6 bases, and 11 bases had no gene match. Germline-derived CDR1 and CDR2 are MDHEN and SYDVKM. The length of the CDR3 is 15 residues. The CDR3 sequence: CASSLYPGQGNGYTF. In nucleotides, the CDR3 is TGTGCCAGCAGCCTATACCCGGGACAGGGAAATGGCTACACCTTC.

This clone was detected only once. The chain has TRBV7-2 and TRBJ2-1, with TRBD1 matching over 8 bases. J was trimmed by 8 bases and V by 5 bases; bases with no gene match: 5. The CDR3 length is 13 residues. CDR1 is SGHTA and CDR2 is FQGNSA in the germline V gene. The DNA of the CDR3 is TGTGCCAGCAGCACAGACAGGGGCGATGAGCAGTTCTTC. It specifies CASSTDRGDEQFF.

The rearrangement joins TRBV4-3 to TRBJ2-7; 12 bases are shared with TRBD1. CDR1 and CDR2 from the germline V gene are LGHNA and YSLEER. Germline trimming cut 1 base from V and 7 bases from J; bases unmatched to any gene: 5. The CDR3 is 15 amino acids. Written as DNA, the CDR3 is TGCGCCAGCAGCCAAGGTGGGACAGGGGGCATGGAGCAGTACTTC. It specifies CASSQGGTGGMEQYF.

In its sample, this clone was seen once. The genes are TRBV2 and TRBJ2-1; 9 bases match TRBD2. Losses at the gene ends were 6 bases for V and 7 bases for J; bases not matched to a gene: 7. Germline CDR1 SNHLY, CDR2 FYNNEI. The CDR3 contains 14 residues. CDR3 DNA: TGTGCCAGCAGGCTAGCGGGAATCGGGAATGAGCAGTTCTTC. Translation gives CASRLAGIGNEQFF. The full variable domain, rest sourced from reference TRBV2 and TRBJ2-1, is EPEVTQTPSHQVTQMGQEVILRCVPISNHLYFYWYRQILGQKVEFLVSFYNNEISEKSEIFDDQFSVERPDGSNFTLKIRSTKLEDSAMYFCASRLAGIGNEQFFGPGTRLTVL.

The rearrangement joins TRBV6-2 or TRBV6-3 to TRBJ2-5; D uncertain. Germline CDR1 is MNHEY and CDR2 is SVGEGT. The CDR3 covers 14 residues. Trimming pared 0 bases from V and 3 bases from J, leaving 8 bases between. Here the CDR3 DNA reads TGTGCCAGCAGTTACTCGCCCAGAAAAGAGACCCAGTACTTC. Translation gives CASSYSPRKETQYF.

The CDR3 DNA reads TGTGCCAGTAGTATCACCCAGATGCCCTACAATGAGCAGTTCTTC. This translates into CASSITQMPYNEQFF. This chain joins TRBV19 and TRBJ2-1; D remains unclear. This CDR3 is 15 amino acids long. Germline assignment: CDR1 LNHDA and CDR2 SQIVND (reference sequence). Trimming took off 3 bases at V and 2 bases at J, with 11 bases between the two ends.

DNA of the CDR3: TGCGCCAGCAGCACACAGGGGGACACTGAAGCTTTCTTT. Protein product: CASSTQGDTEAFF. The V gene is TRBV5-1, the J gene TRBJ1-1; 8 bases are a match to TRBD1. J gave up 3 bases and V 4 bases, and 2 bases lay outside the gene matches. The CDR3 spans 13 residues. CDR1 is SGHRS and CDR2 is YFSETQ in the germline V gene.

The chain couples TRBV6-4 to TRBJ1-1, with D perhaps TRBD1 (5 bases). Germline-derived CDR1 and CDR2 are MRHNA and SNTAGT. The CDR3 length is 14 residues. Trimming removed 7 bases from V and 4 bases from J, with 16 bases in between. CDR3 nucleotide sequence: TGTGCCAGCAAGGCCCAGGGCCAGGGCACTGAAGCTTTCTTT. As protein: CASKAQGQGTEAFF.

The rearrangement joins TRBV28 to TRBJ1-5, with 9 nucleotides matching TRBD1. V lost 5 bases to trimming and J lost 3 bases; unmatched junction nucleotides: 5. Germline lookup yields CDR1 MDHEN and CDR2 SYDVKM. The CDR3 runs to 15 residues. The CDR3 DNA sequence: TGTGCCAGCAGTAAGGGACAGGGTAACAATCAGCCCCAGCATTTT. Protein product: CASSKGQGNNQPQHF.

V and J are TRBV18 and TRBJ1-2; D might be TRBD1 (6 bases). Germline V gives CDR1 KGHSH, CDR2 LQKENI. V lost 0 bases and J 4 bases, leaving 15 bases between the germline ends. This CDR3 region has 16 residues. CDR3: CASSPPSTGQLYGYTF. In nucleotides, the CDR3 is TGTGCCAGCTCACCACCAAGCACAGGGCAACTCTATGGCTACACCTTC.

This clone was seen only a few times. The rearrangement joins TRBV10-3 to TRBJ2-5; 7 nucleotides agree with TRBD2. This CDR3 has 15 amino acids. Germline CDR1 ENHRY, CDR2 SYGVKD. Germline trimming cut 2 bases from V and 4 bases from J; bases unmatched to any gene: 7. Here the CDR3 DNA reads TGTGCCATCAGTGAGCGTCAAGGCGGGAGAGAGACCCAGTACTTC. It encodes CAISERQGGRETQYF.

The chain combines TRBV27 with TRBJ1-5, with 8 positions matching TRBD1. J gave up 0 bases and V 5 bases, and 9 bases lay outside the gene matches. Per the germline V gene, CDR1 is MNHEY and CDR2 is SMNVEV (reference sequence). The length of the CDR3 is 17 residues. CDR3 bases: TGTGCCAGCAGTGGGAGGACAGGGTTCGATAGCAATCAGCCCCAGCATTTT. It codes for CASSGRTGFDSNQPQHF.